Presented here are 30 T cell receptor beta chains from one specimen sequenced in a study of blood T cell repertoires in COVID-19. Profiled with immunoSEQ multiplex PCR; TCRdb holds only in-frame clones, not every one. The repertoire includes approximately 360,000 clones, roughly nine tenths of them detected once, and 1% to 1.5% sits in the top ten. The material sequenced was peripheral blood. The source is a man aged 35 to 55 with acute or convalescent COVID-19.

The chain employs TRBV5-5 and TRBJ2-5; 7 bases line up with TRBD1. This CDR3 is built from 15 residues. The trim removed 4 bases at V and 1 base at J, leaving 7 bases unmatched. Germline CDR1 and CDR2: SGHKS and YYEKEE (reference sequence). The CDR3 DNA reads as TGTGCCAGCAGCAAGAGACAGGGCTCCCAAGAGACCCAGTACTTC. Translation: CASSKRQGSQETQYF.

The chain uses TRBV19 and TRBJ2-3, with no clear D. This CDR3 has 14 residues. Germline CDR1 and CDR2: LNHDA and SQIVND (reference sequence). V was trimmed by 5 bases and J by 2 bases, leaving 11 bases between them. CDR3 residues: CASSLGRPTDTQYF. The CDR3 DNA follows: TGTGCCAGTAGTCTTGGGCGCCCCACAGATACGCAGTATTTT.

The chain couples TRBV5-1 to TRBJ2-1, with D perhaps matching TRBD2 (5 bases). CDR1 SGHRS and CDR2 YFSETQ come from the germline V gene. V shed 8 bases and J shed 8 bases, with 35 bases lying between them. The CDR3 spans 19 residues. CDR3 sequence (DNA): TGCGCCAGGACCAGAAAAGCGGATTCAGACCCCATTGGTTTGGATGAGCAGTTCTTC. Protein sequence: CARTRKADSDPIGLDEQFF.

V is TRBV6-6 and J is TRBJ2-1, with D perhaps TRBD2 (6 bases). CDR3 length equals 13 residues. V was shortened by 7 bases and J by 6 bases, with 13 bases between the two germline ends. The germline V gene encodes CDR1 MNHNY and CDR2 SVGAGI (reference sequence). The CDR3 DNA reads TGTGCCAGCATTGGGCAGGGAGGCAATGAGCAGTTCTTC. It yields the protein CASIGQGGNEQFF.

The gene calls are TRBV19 and TRBJ1-1; D is unresolved. The germline gives CDR1 LNHDA, CDR2 SQIVND (reference sequence). V gave up 6 bases and J gave up 1 base, with 9 bases separating them. The length of the CDR3 is 13 residues. CDR3 DNA: TGTGCCAGTAGCCTACAGTCGAACACTGAAGCTTTCTTT. Protein product: CASSLQSNTEAFF. Combining the CDR3 with reference TRBV19 and TRBJ1-1 gives the whole variable domain DGGITQSPKYLFRKEGQNVTLSCEQNLNHDAMYWYRQDPGQGLRLIYYSQIVNDFQKGDIAEGYSVSREKKESFPLTVTSAQKNPTAFYLCASSLQSNTEAFFGQGTRLTVV.

This clone occurred once. V and J are TRBV5-1 and TRBJ2-7; TRBD1 matches at 9 bases. CDR1 SGHRS and CDR2 YFSETQ come from the germline V gene. The CDR3 has 15 amino acids. J was trimmed by 5 bases and V by 0 bases; bases with no gene match: 6. CDR3 sequence reads: CASSLGGQGLDEQYF. As DNA, the CDR3 is TGCGCCAGCAGCTTGGGGGGACAGGGTCTCGACGAGCAGTACTTC.

V and J are TRBV3-1 (or the pseudogene TRBV3-2) and TRBJ2-2, with D unresolved. V was pared by 2 bases and J by 0 bases, with 7 bases between. This CDR3 is 15 amino acids long. Looked up from germline, CDR1 is LGHDT and CDR2 is YNNKEL (reference sequence). CDR3 DNA sequence: TGTGCCAGCAGCCAATTGGCCGCGAACACCGGGGAGCTGTTTTTT. It specifies CASSQLAANTGELFF.

The chain has TRBV20-1 and TRBJ1-1; perhaps TRBD1 as D (6 bases). Between the trimmed V and J ends, which lost 6 bases and 8 bases, there was a span of 13 bases. The CDR3 runs 11 residues. Per germline, CDR1 DFQATT and CDR2 SNEGSKA (reference sequence). The CDR3 coding sequence is TGCAGTGCAATGACAGGTATGGAAGCTTTCTTT. Translation: CSAMTGMEAFF.

This clone is a singleton in its sample. This rearrangement joins TRBV7-2 to TRBJ1-2, with 10 bases lining up with TRBD1. This CDR3 has 14 amino acids. J lost 3 bases, V lost 5 bases, and 3 bases had no gene match. Germline-derived CDR1 and CDR2 are SGHTA and FQGNSA. The DNA for the CDR3 is TGTGCCAGCAGCACGGGACAGGGGTACTATGGCTACACCTTC. This encodes CASSTGQGYYGYTF.

The CDR3 DNA reads as TGTGCCACCAGCAGAGTAGCGGGGGGCCCCCGGGAGCAGTACTTC. Residues: CATSRVAGGPREQYF. This chain connects TRBV15 to TRBJ2-7; 10 positions agree with TRBD2. The ends lost 1 base at V and 7 bases at J; junction bases unmatched: 7. Germline V gene data show CDR1 as LNHNV and CDR2 as YYDKDF (reference sequence). This CDR3 has 15 amino acids.

The chain carries TRBV27 and TRBJ2-1, with 9 bases fitting TRBD1. V was pared by 4 bases and J by 4 bases, with 23 bases of the junction left unmatched. Germline V gene lookup returns CDR1 MNHEY and CDR2 SMNVEV (reference sequence). The CDR3 loop spans 21 amino acids. The CDR3 coding sequence is TGTGCCAGCAGTTCCAGGACAGGGGCCTCCTTGCGGGCCACCTTTTACAATGAGCAGTTCTTC. It codes for CASSSRTGASLRATFYNEQFF.

The CDR3 nucleotides are TGTGCCAGCAGCCTCGTGCAGGGGGAATACGAGCAGTACTTC. This gives the protein CASSLVQGEYEQYF. J is TRBJ2-7 and V is TRBV6-5; TRBD1 agrees at 7 bases. The CDR3 contains 14 residues. V was clipped by 6 bases and J by 4 bases; unmatched bases: 9. Germline V gene data show CDR1 as MNHEY and CDR2 as SVGAGI.

CDR3 sequence: CASSFRGEKLFF. The DNA of the CDR3 is TGTGCCAGCAGCTTTAGGGGTGAAAAACTGTTTTTT. The V call is TRBV7-9, the J call TRBJ1-4, with a weak D call TRBD1 (5 bases). With 3 bases removed from V and 7 bases from J, the gap between germline ends came to 6 bases. CDR3 length: 12 amino acids. Germline CDR1 is SEHNR and CDR2 is FQNEAQ (reference sequence).

The V call is TRBV27, the J call TRBJ2-7, with 10 bases identical to TRBD2. Trimming cost V 1 base and J 0 bases; bases outside gene matches: 12. The CDR3 runs 19 residues. The germline V gene has CDR1 MNHEY and CDR2 SMNVEV (reference sequence). The CDR3 bases are TGTGCCAGCAGTTTATTTTCCCCCGACGTAGCGGGGGGCTCCTACGAGCAGTACTTC. Its protein product is CASSLFSPDVAGGSYEQYF.

This chain connects TRBV28 to TRBJ1-6; no reliable D call. V lost 7 bases, J lost 2 bases, and 12 bases lay in between. The length of the CDR3 is 15 residues. Germline CDR1 reads MDHEN; CDR2 reads SYDVKM. CDR3 sequence reads: CASNVDSAYNSPLHF. The CDR3 region has the DNA TGTGCCAGCAACGTAGACTCAGCCTATAATTCACCCCTCCACTTT.

This clone was observed a few times. The chain uses TRBV11-2 and TRBJ1-1, with D maybe TRBD1 (6 bases). The ends were cut back, 4 bases at V and 8 bases at J, with 20 bases in the middle. This CDR3 contains 15 residues. Germline V gives CDR1 SGHAT, CDR2 FQNNGV. In DNA, the CDR3 is TGTGCCAGCAGCTCTTCCCGTTACTCAGGGGCCGAAGCTTTCTTT. Its protein product is CASSSSRYSGAEAFF.

This rearrangement joins TRBV7-3 to TRBJ2-5; D gene unclear. CDR3 length: 14 amino acids. V was clipped by 1 base and J by 0 bases, with 6 bases between them. Germline V gene data show CDR1 as SGHTA and CDR2 as FQGTGA. CDR3 coding DNA: TGTGCCAGCAGCTTAAATGCAGACCAAGAGACCCAGTACTTC. This gives the protein CASSLNADQETQYF.

The V gene is TRBV7-2, the J gene TRBJ1-3, with 8 bases matching TRBD1. The CDR3 extends over 16 amino acids. In germline, CDR1 is SGHTA, CDR2 FQGNSA. Trimming took 3 bases from V and 2 from J; bases not matched to a gene: 6. DNA of the CDR3: TGTGCCAGCAGCTTGGGAGGACAGGGACCTGGAAACACCATATATTTT. Protein: CASSLGGQGPGNTIYF. The whole variable domain, remainder taken from reference TRBV7-2 and TRBJ1-3, is GAGVSQSPSNKVTEKGKDVELRCDPISGHTALYWYRQSLGQGLEFLIYFQGNSAPDKSGLPSDRFSAERTGGSVSTLTIQRTQQEDSAVYLCASSLGGQGPGNTIYFGEGSWLTVV.

This clone was detected only once. The chain combines TRBV19 with TRBJ1-4, with 9 bases lining up with TRBD1. The ends lost 6 bases at V and 8 bases at J; junction bases unmatched: 10. This CDR3 is 15 amino acids long. CDR1 is LNHDA and CDR2 is SQIVND in the germline V gene (reference sequence). The chain's CDR3 is CASRSRGTGTEKLFF. CDR3 DNA sequence: TGTGCCAGTAGGTCCCGGGGGACAGGGACCGAAAAACTGTTTTTT.

This rearrangement joins TRBV6-1 to TRBJ2-7, with D uncertain. The V gene's germline CDR1 is MNHNS and CDR2 SASEGT. The CDR3 covers 12 residues. Trimming cost V 6 bases and J 1 base, with 7 bases left between them. CDR3 residues: CASSTGSYEQYF. CDR3 nucleotides: TGTGCCAGCAGCACGGGTTCCTACGAGCAGTACTTC.

V is TRBV6-1 and J is TRBJ2-3; TRBD2 matches 10 bases. The CDR3 totals 15 residues. Germline CDR1 is MNHNS and CDR2 is SASEGT. The ends lost 0 bases at V and 4 bases at J; junction bases unmatched: 1. The DNA of the CDR3 is TGTGCCAGCAGTGAAGCAGCGGGAGGGCCAGATACGCAGTATTTT. Its translation is CASSEAAGGPDTQYF.

CDR3 loop: CASSQDPGGSYNEQFF. CDR3 DNA: TGTGCCAGCAGCCAAGATCCAGGTGGGTCCTACAATGAGCAGTTCTTC. The chain has TRBV14 and TRBJ2-1; D not certain. V was cut by 0 bases and J by 1 base, with 10 bases left in between. Germline CDR1 SGHDN, CDR2 FVKESK. This CDR3 has 16 amino acids. The complete variable domain, with remaining parts taken from reference TRBV14 and TRBJ2-1, reads EAGVTQFPSHSVIEKGQTVTLRCDPISGHDNLYWYRRVMGKEIKFLLHFVKESKQDESGMPNNRFLAERTGGTYSTLKVQPAELEDSGVYFCASSQDPGGSYNEQFFGPGTRLTVL.

Here the CDR3 reads CASSPDRGFTGELFF. CDR3 in DNA: TGTGCCAGCTCACCAGACAGGGGGTTCACCGGGGAGCTGTTTTTT. V gene TRBV18 combines with J gene TRBJ2-2; 9 positions match TRBD1. Germline loops: CDR1 KGHSH, CDR2 LQKENI. Unmatched junction bases numbered 2, after V lost 2 bases and J lost 4 bases. The length of the CDR3 is 15 residues.

This chain's CDR3 is CAIREQGDEQYF. The CDR3 DNA reads TGTGCCATCAGGGAACAGGGGGACGAGCAGTACTTC. V usage is TRBV10-3 and J usage is TRBJ2-7, with TRBD1 matching 8 bases. CDR1 and CDR2 from the germline V gene are ENHRY and SYGVKD. The CDR3 contains 12 residues. The trim removed 6 bases at V and 5 bases at J, leaving 3 bases unmatched.

The J gene is TRBJ2-1, the V gene TRBV6-5; 8 bases align to TRBD2. The CDR3 loop spans 16 amino acids. J was trimmed by 2 bases and V by 1 base; bases with no gene match: 4. The germline gives CDR1 MNHEY, CDR2 SVGAGI. CDR3 coding DNA: TGTGCCAGCAGTTACTATCTTAGCGGGACCTACAATGAGCAGTTCTTC. Its translation is CASSYYLSGTYNEQFF.

The J gene is TRBJ2-2, the V gene TRBV11-1; D unresolved. The germline CDR1 and CDR2 sequences are SGHAT and FQDESV (reference sequence). The CDR3 is 14 residues long. Trimming removed 2 bases from V and 7 bases from J, with 11 bases in between. DNA for the CDR3: TGTGCCAGCAGCTTAAAGCGACTTGGCGGGGAGCTGTTTTTT. Translation gives CASSLKRLGGELFF. Full variable domain (remainder filled in from reference TRBV11-1 and TRBJ2-2): EAEVAQSPRYKITEKSQAVAFWCDPISGHATLYWYRQILGQGPELLVQFQDESVVDDSQLPKDRFSAERLKGVDSTLKIQPAELGDSAMYLCASSLKRLGGELFFGEGSRLTVL.

CDR3 DNA sequence: TGTGCCAGCAGCTTAGGCAGGGGTGGTTACGAGCAGTACTTC. The encoded protein is CASSLGRGGYEQYF. The gene calls are TRBV7-3 and TRBJ2-7; possible D gene TRBD1, 6 bases. CDR1 and CDR2 (germline): SGHTA, FQGTGA. Trimming removed 2 bases at V and 4 bases at J, with 12 bases between. The CDR3 is 14 amino acids.

Turning to this clone: A far larger clone lies a single base away; this is likely a read error. V gene TRBV28 combines with J gene TRBJ2-1, with 8 bases matching TRBD1. Trimming took 6 bases from V and 2 from J; bases not matched to a gene: 6. The CDR3 consists of 15 residues. From germline, CDR1 is MDHEN and CDR2 SYDVKM. This CDR3 reads CASSQDRGPYNEQFF. The CDR3 DNA reads as TGTGCCAGCAGCCAAGACAGGGGCCCCTACAATGAGCAGTTCTTC.

V usage is TRBV19 and J usage is TRBJ1-2; D might be TRBD1 (6 bases). V lost 5 bases and J lost 6, with 19 bases in between. CDR3 length equals 15 residues. The germline CDR1 and CDR2 sequences are LNHDA and SQIVND (reference sequence). Here the CDR3 reads CASSANRALSHGYTF. CDR3 DNA: TGTGCCAGTAGTGCAAACAGGGCCTTGTCCCATGGCTACACCTTC.

V and J are TRBV6-4 and TRBJ2-2, with 11 bases aligning to TRBD2. The CDR3 has 18 residues. The germline CDR1 and CDR2 sequences are MRHNA and SNTAGT. J gave up 5 bases and V 1 base, and 9 bases lay outside the gene matches. CDR3 loop: CASSDFPVGLAETGELFF. The CDR3 DNA sequence: TGTGCCAGCAGTGACTTTCCCGTGGGACTAGCGGAGACCGGGGAGCTGTTTTTT.